The 19 T cell receptor beta chains below were found in one sample sequenced in a study of blood T cells in healthy people across ages. The authors ran a second PCR of 7 to 11 cycles using a sample-barcoded 5' primer and a J-beta primer mix. TCRdb reprocessed the 5' RACE reads via MiXCR and lists one record per CDR3 protein. The sample lists some 560,000 distinct CDR3 sequences, about a quarter seen once, with approximately 4% in the top ten. This same sample was also part of a study on T cells of mothers and their children.

What was sequenced was blood. These receptors were obtained from a boy aged 2 to 9 in good health.

The chain couples TRBV11-2 to TRBJ2-7; D is unclear. V lost 0 bases and J 3 bases, leaving 9 bases between the germline ends. This CDR3 has 14 residues. From germline, CDR1 is SGHAT and CDR2 FQNNGV. The CDR3 is CASSLEAALYEQYF. The DNA for the CDR3 is TGTGCCAGCAGCTTAGAGGCGGCCCTCTACGAGCAGTACTTC.

This clonotype was seen a handful of times. This chain connects TRBV7-9 to TRBJ2-5, with 7 bases identical to TRBD2. CDR3 length: 14 amino acids. Per germline, CDR1 SEHNR and CDR2 FQNEAQ (reference sequence). V lost 5 bases, J lost 5 bases, and 8 bases stayed unmatched. The CDR3 DNA sequence: TGTGCCAGCAGCCCCCCTAGCGGAGGGGAGACCCAGTACTTC. Translated, it gives CASSPPSGGETQYF.

Here the CDR3 reads CASRSTGGFQETQYF. DNA for the CDR3: TGTGCCAGCAGGTCGACAGGGGGATTCCAAGAGACCCAGTACTTC. The V call is TRBV6-5, the J call TRBJ2-5; 9 bases match TRBD1. The J segment lost 1 base and the V segment lost 6 bases, leaving 6 bases of the junction unmatched. Germline values: CDR1 MNHEY, CDR2 SVGAGI. The CDR3 is 15 amino acids.

The chain joins TRBV20-1 to TRBJ2-7; D is perhaps TRBD2 (5 bases). The CDR3 covers 12 residues. Germline CDR1 DFQATT, CDR2 SNEGSKA (reference sequence). The V and J ends lost 0 bases and 4 bases respectively, with 7 bases between them. CDR3 coding DNA: TGCAGTGCTAGAGAGGGAGTGTACGAGCAGTACTTC. Residues: CSAREGVYEQYF.

The chain joins TRBV7-9 to TRBJ2-3, with a possible D match to TRBD2 (5 bases). Trimming cost V 1 base and J 1 base, with 12 bases left between them. CDR3 length: 16 amino acids. Germline V lookup: CDR1 SEHNR, CDR2 FQNEAQ (reference sequence). CDR3 protein: CASSLDGMVGTDTQYF. The DNA for the CDR3 is TGTGCCAGCAGCTTAGACGGGATGGTGGGCACAGATACGCAGTATTTT.

The chain uses TRBV15 and TRBJ2-5; D is unclear. Matching the DNA end better, TRBJ2-7 makes the J call doubtful. Per the germline V gene, CDR1 is LNHNV and CDR2 is YYDKDF (reference sequence). This CDR3 has 13 residues. The CDR3 DNA sequence: TGTGCCACCAGCACCAGACGGAATTACGAGCAGTACTTC. It encodes CATSTRRNYEQYF.

The chain joins TRBV6-6 to TRBJ2-2; the D is unclear. The CDR3 has 16 residues. Trimming stripped 2 bases from V and 3 bases from J, with 13 bases between. Germline V gene lookup returns CDR1 MNHNY and CDR2 SVGAGI (reference sequence). The CDR3 DNA reads TGTGCCAGCAGTTACACCGGACGGTCGGACACCGGGGAGCTGTTTTTT. It codes for CASSYTGRSDTGELFF.

The genes are TRBV12-3 or TRBV12-4 and TRBJ2-1; 8 bases fit TRBD2. J was trimmed by 3 bases and V by 6 bases; bases with no gene match: 7. The CDR3 runs 15 residues. The CDR3 is CASSKSSGVYNEQFF. In DNA, the CDR3 is TGTGCCAGCAGCAAGAGTAGCGGGGTCTACAATGAGCAGTTCTTC.

This clonotype was recorded a few times. V is TRBV4-2 and J is TRBJ1-2; D remains ambiguous. Germline V lookup: CDR1 LGHNA, CDR2 YNFKEQ. The CDR3 is made up of 14 amino acids. The ends were cut back, 0 bases at V and 0 bases at J, with 5 bases in the middle. The CDR3 coding sequence is TGTGCCAGCAGCCAAGATCTAGCTAACTATGGCTACACCTTC. Translating it yields CASSQDLANYGYTF.

The chain couples TRBV12-3 or TRBV12-4 to TRBJ1-3; no firm D call. The CDR3 runs to 15 residues. Trimming took 3 bases from V and 4 from J, leaving 13 bases between them. This chain's CDR3 is CASSFSGNKGNTIYF. In DNA form, the CDR3 reads TGTGCCAGCAGTTTTTCGGGAAACAAGGGAAACACCATATATTTT.

V is TRBV27 and J is TRBJ2-3; TRBD2 aligns across 9 bases. Germline CDR1 MNHEY, CDR2 SMNVEV (reference sequence). The CDR3 has 15 amino acids. V was pared by 2 bases and J by 4 bases, with 4 bases of the junction left unmatched. CDR3 amino acids: CASSLVAGVSDTQYF. Written as DNA, the CDR3 is TGTGCCAGCAGTTTAGTAGCGGGGGTATCAGATACGCAGTATTTT.

This clonotype turned up a few times. The gene calls are TRBV4-1 and TRBJ2-5, with 8 nucleotides matching TRBD2. Germline V lookup: CDR1 MGHRA, CDR2 YSYEKL. There are 15 residues in the CDR3. With 3 bases clipped from V and 4 bases from J, the junction kept 7 bases outside the gene matches. CDR3 nucleotide sequence: TGCGCCAGCAGCCATTCGGGGGGGGCGGGAGAGACCCAGTACTTC. Its translation: CASSHSGGAGETQYF.

This clonotype was counted a few times. The J gene is TRBJ1-2, the V gene TRBV4-2; perhaps TRBD1 as D (6 bases). V was clipped by 8 bases and J by 4 bases, with 26 bases between them. The germline gives CDR1 LGHNA, CDR2 YNFKEQ. There are 17 residues in the CDR3. For the CDR3, the DNA is TGTGCCAGCGGGGGCAGCCTGATTATAGGGGATATCTATGGCTACACCTTC. Translating gives CASGGSLIIGDIYGYTF.

This clonotype was detected a few times. V usage is TRBV7-2 and J usage is TRBJ1-3; tentative D call: TRBD1 (6 bases). The germline gives CDR1 SGHTA, CDR2 FQGNSA. The V and J ends lost 4 bases and 2 bases respectively, with 12 bases between them. The CDR3 is made up of 15 amino acids. The CDR3 loop is CASSYSGGPGNTIYF. In DNA form, the CDR3 reads TGTGCCAGCAGCTACTCCGGGGGCCCTGGAAACACCATATATTTT.

In its sample, this clonotype was seen a few times. The chain is built from TRBV7-2 and TRBJ2-7; TRBD1 matches at 10 bases. The V segment lost 7 bases and the J segment 2 bases; nucleotides outside the gene matches: 8. Germline assignment: CDR1 SGHTA and CDR2 FQGNSA. The CDR3 consists of 15 residues. Written as DNA, the CDR3 is TGTGCCAGCAAAGAGCATGACAGGGGGCCCTACGAGCAGTACTTC. Its protein is CASKEHDRGPYEQYF.

This clonotype showed up just a few times. The chain carries TRBV24-1 and TRBJ2-3; 9 nucleotides align to TRBD2. V trimming: 5 bases; J trimming: 4 bases; junction bases outside the gene matches: 3. Germline lookup yields CDR1 KGHDR and CDR2 SFDVKD. The CDR3 runs 14 residues. CDR3 sequence reads: CATSGSGGSDTQYF. The CDR3 DNA reads as TGTGCCACCAGTGGCAGCGGGGGGTCAGATACGCAGTATTTT.

A few counts support this clonotype. V usage is TRBV20-1 and J usage is TRBJ2-6; TRBD1 is a possible D gene (5 bases). Germline V gives CDR1 DFQATT, CDR2 SNEGSKA (reference sequence). V was clipped by 3 bases and J by 1 base, with 13 bases between them. The CDR3 contains 16 residues. Here the CDR3 reads CSARDNGRSGANVLTF. CDR3 sequence (DNA): TGCAGTGCTAGGGACAATGGAAGGTCTGGGGCCAACGTCCTGACTTTC.

This clonotype has a handful of counts. At one end, the junction sequence differs from germline, possibly due to a read error. The rearrangement joins TRBV12-5 to TRBJ1-1, with 7 bases aligning to TRBD1. This CDR3 spans 15 amino acids. CDR1 LGHNT and CDR2 FRNRAP come from the germline V gene. As DNA, the CDR3 is TGTGCTAGTGCTCTCACAGGGGCGTGGAACACCGAAGCTTTCTTT. Translation: CASALTGAWNTEAFF.

The chain has TRBV29-1 and TRBJ1-5; D is uncertain. CDR1 is SQVTM and CDR2 is ANQGSEA in the germline V gene. Deletions cut 4 bases from V and 3 bases from J, with 7 bases between. This CDR3 comprises 12 residues. CDR3 sequence: CSVGQPNQPQHF. Written as DNA, the CDR3 is TGCAGCGTTGGGCAGCCCAATCAGCCCCAGCATTTT.